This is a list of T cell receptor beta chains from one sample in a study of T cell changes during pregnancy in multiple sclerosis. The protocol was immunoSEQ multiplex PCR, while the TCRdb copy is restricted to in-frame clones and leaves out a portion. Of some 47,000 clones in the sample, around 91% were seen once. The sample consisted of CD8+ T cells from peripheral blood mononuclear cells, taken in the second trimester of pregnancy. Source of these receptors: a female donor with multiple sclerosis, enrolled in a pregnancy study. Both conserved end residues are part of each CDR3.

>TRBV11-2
CASSLSPDSNEKLFF
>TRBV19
CATTDGTGALNEQFF
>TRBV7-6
CASSLEPTSGRPSAYEQYF
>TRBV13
CASSAFSYEQYF
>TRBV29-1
CSVVDSPVSNQPQHF
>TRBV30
CAWSPGNTEAFF
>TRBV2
CASSWTGTSNEQFF
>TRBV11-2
CASSFVPRAKNIQYF
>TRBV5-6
CASSWGSGTTGEKLFF
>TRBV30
CAWIDPDRGRGEQYF
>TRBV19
CASSGGFGANQPQHF
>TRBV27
CASSFLTSGGYNEQFF
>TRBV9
CASSARTSGGAYGEQFF
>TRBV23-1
CASSQEQGFYNEQFF
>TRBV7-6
CASSLAASYEQYF
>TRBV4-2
CASSARDRNSPLHF
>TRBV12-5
CASGPIGTRFTYEQYF
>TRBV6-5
CASSYSPGVDTQYF
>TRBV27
CASSILTGLHLGGYTF
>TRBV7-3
CASSLSGTPNTEAFF
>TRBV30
CAWEQGRAFF
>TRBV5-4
CASGVGGTPNTGELFF
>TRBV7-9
CASSTQTGGIYEQYF
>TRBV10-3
CAINKADTYGYTF
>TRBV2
CASSPGEGASNEQFF
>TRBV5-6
CASSYGIGGGNTIYF
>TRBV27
CASSSSGGYNEQFF
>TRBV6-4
CASSDSRGGGALDTQYF
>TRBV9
CASSVGGAAPPDEQYF
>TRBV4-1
CASSQDDGQNEKLFF
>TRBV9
CASSVHRWDYNEQFF
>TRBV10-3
CAISSGTISTDTQYF
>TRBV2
CANQYSGTGRNTEAFF
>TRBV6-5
CASSYSGGSQPQHF
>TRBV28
CASSPGAGTEAFF
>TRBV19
CASSPGQGTYGYTF
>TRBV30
CAWSSGAGYQPQHF
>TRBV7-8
CATARHTSTDSNQPQHF
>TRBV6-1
CATFHRTGSEQYF
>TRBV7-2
CASSFLLAGNDEQYF
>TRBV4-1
CASSTRQGNTEAFF
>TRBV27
CASSSWTGNSYEQYF
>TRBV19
CASSITGRENGYTF
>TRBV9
CASSVDGETNEKLFF
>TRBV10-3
CATGETGSTNSPLHF
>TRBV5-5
CASSLSSGTYEQYF
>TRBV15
CATSKGTGGSNQPQHF